The present T cell receptor beta chain was sequenced within a study of T cell repertoires in cytomegalovirus infection. This clonotype has a handful of counts. Antigen: not known. Findings and caveats of the study: CMV-specific TCR beta clonotypes restricted by HLA-C were the ones dominating the ex vivo response.

MiXCR was run by TCRdb on the reads, yielding one entry per CDR3 protein. The table shows more than 85,000 distinct CDR3 sequences, with less than 30% occurring only once. Trimming took off 5 bases at V and 7 bases at J, with 15 bases between the two ends. Germline CDR1 and CDR2: MNHNS and SASEGT. CDR3 length equals 14 residues. V and J are TRBV6-1 and TRBJ2-1; D ambiguous. The receptor was derived from a human donor in good health (CMV status not recorded). Some clones in this sample may be carry-over from other donors' samples. The source was CD8+ T cells from cultured PBMCs, collected from culture after CMV antigen stimulation. CDR3 amino acids: CASSPLVKVNEQFF. The CDR3 DNA follows: TGTGCCAGCAGTCCTCTGGTGAAGGTGAATGAGCAGTTCTTC.